This T cell receptor (beta chain) was documented in a study of Ad26.COV2.S vaccination and SARS-CoV-2 variants. Treatment given: about 20 received Ad26.COV2.S at low or high dose, single or two shots; five or six received placebo; per-sample allocation not given. The investigators took samples on day 63 after the first vaccine or placebo injection. Clones were read by immunoSEQ multiplex PCR, and TCRdb kept only the in-frame ones, dropping some. The sample has more than 400,000 clones; about 92% are singletons. This specimen consisted of peripheral blood, obtained in a trial of Ad26.COV2.S vaccine versus placebo. This receptor was identified in a person between 18 and 59 years old who received the Ad26.COV2.S COVID-19 vaccine or a placebo.

CDR3 loop: CASSGMVGNTEAFF. In DNA, the CDR3 is TGTGCCAGCAGCGGAATGGTAGGGAACACTGAAGCTTTCTTT. J is TRBJ1-1 and V is TRBV3-1 (or the pseudogene TRBV3-2), with no clear D. V dropped 5 bases and J dropped 1 base, with 11 bases sitting between them. CDR3 size: 14 residues. Germline CDR1 and CDR2: LGHDT and YNNKEL (reference sequence).